This T cell receptor beta chain was captured in a study of blood T cells in healthy people across ages. Findings and limits, study-wide: The authors considered diversity estimates from one million T cells to be underestimates.

The second PCR ran 7 to 11 cycles with a sample-barcoded 5' primer and J-beta primers. TCRdb recomputed calls from the 5' RACE reads with MiXCR, one row per CDR3 protein. The sample consists of about 1,500,000 distinct CDR3 sequences, roughly 30% of them appearing once. As for this clonotype: Antigen unknown.

The sample taken for sequencing was blood. The clonotype originates from a woman in her 30s in good health.

CDR3: CATSDPTIAGGSTDTQYF. In DNA form, the CDR3 reads TGTGCCACCAGTGACCCCACTATAGCGGGGGGAAGCACAGATACGCAGTATTTT. The gene calls are TRBV24-1 and TRBJ2-3; 10 positions agree with TRBD2. Germline V gene lookup returns CDR1 KGHDR and CDR2 SFDVKD. The junction had 9 bases not matched to a gene; V was cut back by 4 bases and J by 0 bases. The CDR3 totals 18 residues.